This TCR beta chain was sequenced in a study of technical replicates of blood from four donors. CDR1 is LGHNA, CDR2 YSLEER, per germline. This CDR3 contains 17 residues. Unmatched junction bases numbered 4, after V lost 0 bases and J lost 2 bases. Generated by immunoSEQ multiplex PCR, the TCRdb table keeps only in-frame clones and is missing some. Among 60,000 to 75,000 clones listed, more than 75% were seen once. Sample: PBMCs. The clonotype comes from a human donor in good health. Some clones in this sample may be carry-over from other donors' samples. V usage is TRBV4-3 and J usage is TRBJ2-3; 11 bases map to TRBD2. The CDR3 protein is CASSQETSGMITDTQYF. The CDR3 DNA is TGCGCCAGCAGCCAAGAGACTAGCGGGATGATCACAGATACGCAGTATTTT.